The TCR beta chain described here comes from a study of Ad26.COV2.S vaccination and SARS-CoV-2 variants. Notes on the study in general: Recipients of vaccine and of placebo showed similar breadth of their non-spike TCR repertoires. The TCR-based breadth and depth measures might underestimate overall T cell responses.

A remark on this clone: The antigen is unknown.

The treatment was: some 19 received Ad26.COV2.S at low or high dose, single or two shots; 5 received placebo; per-sample allocation not given. Samples analyzed were those drawn on day 63 after the first vaccine or placebo injection. Clones were sequenced by immunoSEQ multiplex PCR, and TCRdb holds only the in-frame ones, with some missing. The sample holds more than 300,000 clones; 80% to 90% are singletons and the top ten take around 10%. The material sequenced was peripheral blood, taken in a trial of Ad26.COV2.S vaccine versus placebo. The receptor was isolated from a person between 18 and 60 years old who received the Ad26.COV2.S COVID-19 vaccine or a placebo.

For the CDR3, the DNA is TGCGCCAGCAGCCAAGAGGTAAAAACGAACACCGGGGAGCTGTTTTTT. It codes for CASSQEVKTNTGELFF. This chain joins TRBV4-3 and TRBJ2-2; D remains ambiguous. Germline values: CDR1 LGHNA, CDR2 YSLEER. This CDR3 spans 16 amino acids. Trimming stripped 0 bases from V and 0 bases from J, with 8 bases between.